The present entry profiles one TCR beta chain with its context. What it binds is unknown. The data derive from a study of shared clonotypes between healthy human individuals. Points from the study as a whole: Generation probabilities of non-shared clonotypes were lower (relative to those shared by all four donors). Approximately 4.5% was the fraction of naive CD4 clonotypes found shared across a handful of donors. In this cohort, only blood was sampled, and tissue repertoires likely differ.

Each sorted subset replicate got 200 ng genomic DNA, around 29,000 genomes. Clones were sequenced by immunoSEQ multiplex PCR, and TCRdb holds only the in-frame ones, with some missing. The sample contains approximately 2.5 million clones, 90% to 95% of which appear only once. Germline lookup yields CDR1 MNHEY and CDR2 SVGAGI. The CDR3 spans 14 residues. V was pared by 2 bases and J by 7 bases, with 4 bases of the junction left unmatched. The material sequenced was naive CD4+ T cells sorted from blood. Stated subset: CD45RA+ positively selected. This chain links TRBV6-5 with TRBJ1-5; 8 bases line up with TRBD1. The TCR originated in a man between 18 and 29 years old in good health. For the CDR3, the DNA is TGTGCCAGCAGTTACCCCGGACAGGGACAGCCCCAGCATTTT. Translated: CASSYPGQGQPQHF.